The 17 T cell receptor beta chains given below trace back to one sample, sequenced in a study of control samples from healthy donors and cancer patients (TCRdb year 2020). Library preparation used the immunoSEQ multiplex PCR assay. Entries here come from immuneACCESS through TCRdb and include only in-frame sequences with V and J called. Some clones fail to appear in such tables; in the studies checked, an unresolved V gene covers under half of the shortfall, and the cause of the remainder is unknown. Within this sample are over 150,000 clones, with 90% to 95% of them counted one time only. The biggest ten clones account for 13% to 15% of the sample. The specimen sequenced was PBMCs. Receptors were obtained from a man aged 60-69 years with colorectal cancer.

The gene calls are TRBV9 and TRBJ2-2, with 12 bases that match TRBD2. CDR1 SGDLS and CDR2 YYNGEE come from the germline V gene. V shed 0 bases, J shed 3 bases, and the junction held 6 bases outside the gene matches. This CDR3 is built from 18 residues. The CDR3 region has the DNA TGTGCCAGCAGCGTAGATCTAGCGGGGGGGCTGGACACCGGGGAGCTGTTTTTT. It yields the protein CASSVDLAGGLDTGELFF.

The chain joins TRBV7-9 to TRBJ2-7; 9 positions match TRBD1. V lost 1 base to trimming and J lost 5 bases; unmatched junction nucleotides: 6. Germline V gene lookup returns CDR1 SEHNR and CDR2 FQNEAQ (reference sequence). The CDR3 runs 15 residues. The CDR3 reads CASSLERDRDHEQYF. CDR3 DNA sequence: TGTGCCAGCAGCTTAGAGCGGGACAGGGATCACGAGCAGTACTTC.

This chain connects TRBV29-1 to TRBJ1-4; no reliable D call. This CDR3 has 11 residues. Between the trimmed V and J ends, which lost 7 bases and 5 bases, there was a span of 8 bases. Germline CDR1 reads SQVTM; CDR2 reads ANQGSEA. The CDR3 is CSGTVNEKLFF. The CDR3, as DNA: TGCAGCGGGACGGTGAATGAAAAACTGTTTTTT.

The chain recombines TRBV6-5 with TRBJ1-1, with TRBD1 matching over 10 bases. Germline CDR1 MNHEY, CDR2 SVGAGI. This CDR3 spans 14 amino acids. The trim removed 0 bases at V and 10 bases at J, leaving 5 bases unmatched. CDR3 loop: CASSYSRTGGGAFF. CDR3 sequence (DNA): TGTGCCAGCAGTTACTCGCGGACAGGGGGTGGAGCTTTCTTT.

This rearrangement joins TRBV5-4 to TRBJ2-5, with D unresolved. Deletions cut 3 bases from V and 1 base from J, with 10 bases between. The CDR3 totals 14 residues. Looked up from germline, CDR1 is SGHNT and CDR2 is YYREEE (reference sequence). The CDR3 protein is CASSSPLVQETQYF. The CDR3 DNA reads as TGTGCCAGCAGCTCACCTCTGGTCCAAGAGACCCAGTACTTC.

The DNA for the CDR3 is TGTGCCAGCAGTTACAAAGTCCGGGATACGCAGTATTTT. Its protein product is CASSYKVRDTQYF. This sequence joins TRBV6-2 or TRBV6-3 and TRBJ2-3; D remains ambiguous. Germline CDR1 MNHEY, CDR2 SVGEGT. V was trimmed by 2 bases and J by 6 bases, leaving 9 bases between them. The CDR3 extends over 13 amino acids.

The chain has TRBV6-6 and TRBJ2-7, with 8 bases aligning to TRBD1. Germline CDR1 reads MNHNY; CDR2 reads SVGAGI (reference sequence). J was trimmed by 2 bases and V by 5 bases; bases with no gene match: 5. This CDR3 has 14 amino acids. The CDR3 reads CASSHRDRPYEQYF. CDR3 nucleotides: TGTGCCAGCAGTCACCGGGACAGGCCCTACGAGCAGTACTTC.

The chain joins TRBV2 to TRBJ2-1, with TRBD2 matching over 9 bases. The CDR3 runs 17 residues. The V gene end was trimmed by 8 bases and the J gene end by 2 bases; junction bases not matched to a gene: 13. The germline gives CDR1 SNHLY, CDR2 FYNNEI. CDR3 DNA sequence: TGTGCCAGCTCCGGACTAGCGAAGTCGCAGGCCTACAATGAGCAGTTCTTC. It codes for CASSGLAKSQAYNEQFF.

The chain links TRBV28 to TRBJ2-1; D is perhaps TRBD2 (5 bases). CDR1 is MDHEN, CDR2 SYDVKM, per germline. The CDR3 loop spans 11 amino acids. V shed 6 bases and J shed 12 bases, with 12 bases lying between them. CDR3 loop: CASSRSAVQFF. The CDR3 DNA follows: TGTGCCAGCAGCCGTAGCGCGGTGCAGTTCTTC.

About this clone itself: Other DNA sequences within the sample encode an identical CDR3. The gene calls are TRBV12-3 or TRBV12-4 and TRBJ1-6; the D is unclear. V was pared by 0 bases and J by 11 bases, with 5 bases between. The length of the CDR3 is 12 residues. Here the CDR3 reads CASSLAGTPLHF. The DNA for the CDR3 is TGTGCCAGCAGTTTAGCGGGGACACCCCTCCACTTT.

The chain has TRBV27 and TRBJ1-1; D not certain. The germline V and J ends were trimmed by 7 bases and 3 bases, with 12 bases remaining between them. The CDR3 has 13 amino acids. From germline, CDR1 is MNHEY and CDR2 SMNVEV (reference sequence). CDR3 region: CASTSHMDTEAFF. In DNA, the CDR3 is TGTGCCAGCACCTCCCATATGGACACTGAAGCTTTCTTT.

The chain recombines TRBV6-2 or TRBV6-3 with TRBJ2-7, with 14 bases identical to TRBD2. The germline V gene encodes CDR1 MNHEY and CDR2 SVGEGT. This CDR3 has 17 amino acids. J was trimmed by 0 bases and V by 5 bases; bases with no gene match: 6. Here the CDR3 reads CASSDGTSGGNSYEQYF. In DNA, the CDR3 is TGTGCCAGCAGTGACGGGACTAGCGGGGGAAACTCCTACGAGCAGTACTTC.

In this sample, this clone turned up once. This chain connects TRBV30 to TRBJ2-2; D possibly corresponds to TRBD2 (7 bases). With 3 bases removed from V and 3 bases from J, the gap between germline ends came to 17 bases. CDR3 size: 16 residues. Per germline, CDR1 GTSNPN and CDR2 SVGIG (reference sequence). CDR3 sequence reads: CAWRQGGGFDTGELFF. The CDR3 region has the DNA TGTGCCTGGAGACAGGGAGGGGGTTTCGACACCGGGGAGCTGTTTTTT.

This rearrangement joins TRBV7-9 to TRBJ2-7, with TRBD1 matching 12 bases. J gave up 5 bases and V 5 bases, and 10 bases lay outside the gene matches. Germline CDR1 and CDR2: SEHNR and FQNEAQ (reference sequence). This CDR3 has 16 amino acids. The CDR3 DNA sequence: TGTGCCAGCAGCCCAACGACGGGACAGGGGGCTGACGAGCAGTACTTC. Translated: CASSPTTGQGADEQYF.

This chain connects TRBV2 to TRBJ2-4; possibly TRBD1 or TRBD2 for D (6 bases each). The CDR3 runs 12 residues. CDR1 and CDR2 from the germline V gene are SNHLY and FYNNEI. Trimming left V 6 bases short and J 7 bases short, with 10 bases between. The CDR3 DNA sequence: TGTGCCAGCAGGGAGGGGGAGAACATTCAGTACTTC. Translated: CASREGENIQYF.

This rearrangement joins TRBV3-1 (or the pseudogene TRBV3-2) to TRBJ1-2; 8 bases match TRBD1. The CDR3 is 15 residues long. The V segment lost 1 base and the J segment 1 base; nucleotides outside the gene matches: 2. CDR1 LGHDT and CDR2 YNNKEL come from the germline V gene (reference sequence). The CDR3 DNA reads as TGTGCCAGCAGCCAAGCGACAGGGGTTAACTATGGCTACACCTTC. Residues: CASSQATGVNYGYTF.

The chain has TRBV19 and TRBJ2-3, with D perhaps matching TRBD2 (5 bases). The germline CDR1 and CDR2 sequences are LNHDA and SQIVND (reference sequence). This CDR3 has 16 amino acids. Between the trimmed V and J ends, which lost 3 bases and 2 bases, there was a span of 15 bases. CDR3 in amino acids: CASSIGNTGFTDTQYF. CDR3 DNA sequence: TGTGCCAGTAGTATCGGGAACACTGGGTTCACAGATACGCAGTATTTT.